This is a list of T cell receptor beta chains from one sample in a study of spatial heterogeneity in lung cancer. TCRdb reprocessed the 5' RACE reads via MiXCR and lists one record per CDR3 protein. The data hold 35,000 to 55,000 distinct CDR3 sequences, with approximately 22% observed a single time. Source: PBMCs, taken at follow-up. The source is a female donor with early-stage non-small cell lung cancer. The CDR3 runs from the conserved cysteine through the conserved F or W. Fields, in order: D gene, J gene, V gene, clone size, CDR3 protein, CDR3 DNA. The D gene is left open where the match is weak. For some rows the clone size is stated as once, few or many, or as a class when expanded; others skip it.

d_call: .; j_call: TRBJ2-2; v_call: TRBV7-9; clone_size: few; cdr3_aa: CASSLAANTGELFF; cdr3_nt: TGTGCCAGCAGCTTAGCCGCGAACACCGGGGAGCTGTTTTTT
d_call: .; j_call: TRBJ1-2; v_call: TRBV7-2; clone_size: .; cdr3_aa: CASSFSGQTLLSAF; cdr3_nt: TGTGCCAGCAGCTTCTCCGGGCAAACTTTGCTGAGTGCCTTC
d_call: .; j_call: TRBJ1-2; v_call: TRBV5-4; clone_size: few; cdr3_aa: CASSPGGGVDGYTF; cdr3_nt: TGTGCCAGCAGCCCCGGGGGGGGGGTCGATGGCTACACCTTC
d_call: TRBD2; j_call: TRBJ2-1; v_call: TRBV28; clone_size: few; cdr3_aa: CASSPALAGVYNEQFF; cdr3_nt: TGTGCCAGCAGCCCAGCCCTAGCGGGAGTCTACAATGAGCAGTTCTTC
d_call: .; j_call: TRBJ2-3; v_call: TRBV6-5; clone_size: .; cdr3_aa: CASSNEVSQQYF; cdr3_nt: TGTGCCAGCAGCAACGAAGTTTCGCAGCAGTATTTT
d_call: .; j_call: TRBJ2-1; v_call: TRBV11-2; clone_size: many; cdr3_aa: CASSLVPSGGAWNEQFF; cdr3_nt: TGTGCCAGCAGCTTAGTCCCTAGTGGGGGGGCCTGGAATGAGCAGTTCTTC
d_call: TRBD1; j_call: TRBJ1-1; v_call: TRBV20-1; clone_size: many; cdr3_aa: CSAMGTATEAFF; cdr3_nt: TGCAGTGCCATGGGGACAGCCACTGAAGCTTTCTTT
d_call: .; j_call: TRBJ1-3; v_call: TRBV9; clone_size: many; cdr3_aa: CASSFQSQGSGNTIYF; cdr3_nt: TGTGCCAGCAGCTTCCAATCCCAGGGTTCCGGAAACACCATATATTTT
d_call: .; j_call: TRBJ1-4; v_call: TRBV6-1; clone_size: .; cdr3_aa: CASGPGREKLFF; cdr3_nt: TGTGCCAGCGGTCCAGGACGGGAAAAACTGTTTTTT
d_call: .; j_call: TRBJ1-1; v_call: TRBV5-1; clone_size: few; cdr3_aa: CASSLGVGYSSEAFF; cdr3_nt: TGCGCCAGCAGCTTGGGGGTCGGGTACTCTTCTGAAGCTTTCTTT
d_call: TRBD1; j_call: TRBJ2-1; v_call: TRBV6-6; clone_size: few; cdr3_aa: CASSRTGSRDREQFF; cdr3_nt: TGTGCCAGCAGTCGGACAGGGTCTAGGGATAGGGAGCAGTTCTTC
d_call: .; j_call: TRBJ1-1; v_call: TRBV3-1; clone_size: .; cdr3_aa: CASSLNFRTEAFF; cdr3_nt: TGTGCCAGCAGCTTGAATTTTCGCACTGAAGCTTTCTTT
d_call: .; j_call: TRBJ1-2; v_call: TRBV3-1; clone_size: .; cdr3_aa: CASSQMIGGSYGYTF; cdr3_nt: TGTGCCAGCAGCCAAATGATCGGAGGTTCCTATGGCTACACCTTC
d_call: TRBD2; j_call: TRBJ2-6; v_call: TRBV7-3; clone_size: .; cdr3_aa: CASSLSGGPFSGANVLTF; cdr3_nt: TGTGCCAGCAGCTTGAGCGGGGGGCCATTCTCTGGGGCCAACGTCCTGACTTTC
d_call: TRBD1; j_call: TRBJ2-7; v_call: TRBV6-5; clone_size: .; cdr3_aa: CASSRSGGRYEQYF; cdr3_nt: TGTGCCAGCAGCCGGTCAGGGGGCCGATACGAGCAGTACTTC
d_call: .; j_call: TRBJ2-1; v_call: TRBV2; clone_size: many; cdr3_aa: CASRGYREQFF; cdr3_nt: TGTGCCAGCAGGGGATACAGGGAGCAGTTCTTC
d_call: TRBD1; j_call: TRBJ1-1; v_call: TRBV18; clone_size: .; cdr3_aa: CASSPQGGAFF; cdr3_nt: TGTGCCAGCTCTCCACAGGGGGGAGCTTTCTTT
d_call: .; j_call: TRBJ1-2; v_call: TRBV3-1; clone_size: .; cdr3_aa: CASSQYGYTF; cdr3_nt: TGTGCCAGCAGCCAGTATGGCTACACCTTC
d_call: TRBD1; j_call: TRBJ1-4; v_call: TRBV11-2; clone_size: many; cdr3_aa: CASSYRGLREKLFF; cdr3_nt: TGTGCCAGCAGCTACAGGGGGCTGCGTGAAAAACTGTTTTTT
d_call: .; j_call: TRBJ2-2; v_call: TRBV5-1; clone_size: many; cdr3_aa: CASSLFTGASTGELFF; cdr3_nt: TGCGCCAGCAGCTTGTTCACGGGCGCTAGCACCGGGGAGCTGTTTTTT
d_call: TRBD2; j_call: TRBJ2-1; v_call: TRBV4-1; clone_size: many; cdr3_aa: CASSQTSGRVYNEQFF; cdr3_nt: TGCGCCAGCAGCCAGACTAGCGGGAGGGTTTACAATGAGCAGTTCTTC
d_call: .; j_call: TRBJ2-1; v_call: TRBV7-2; clone_size: many; cdr3_aa: CASSLARLVVGGHEQFF; cdr3_nt: TGTGCCAGCAGCTTAGCGCGTTTAGTAGTTGGCGGGCATGAGCAGTTCTTC
d_call: TRBD1; j_call: TRBJ1-1; v_call: TRBV7-3; clone_size: many; cdr3_aa: CASSPTGGWDEAFF; cdr3_nt: TGTGCCAGCAGCCCTACAGGGGGTTGGGATGAAGCTTTCTTT
d_call: .; j_call: TRBJ1-4; v_call: TRBV7-9; clone_size: many; cdr3_aa: CASSLEGTIGEKLFF; cdr3_nt: TGTGCCAGCAGCTTAGAGGGGACCATTGGGGAAAAACTGTTTTTT
d_call: TRBD2; j_call: TRBJ2-2; v_call: TRBV5-1; clone_size: .; cdr3_aa: CASSLDSGSVELFF; cdr3_nt: TGCGCCAGCAGCTTGGACAGCGGGAGCGTCGAGCTGTTTTTT
d_call: .; j_call: TRBJ1-1; v_call: TRBV7-9; clone_size: many; cdr3_aa: CASSFSLGGTEAFF; cdr3_nt: TGTGCCAGCAGCTTTAGTCTAGGGGGCACTGAAGCTTTCTTT
d_call: .; j_call: TRBJ1-5; v_call: TRBV18; clone_size: many; cdr3_aa: CASSPGKGQPQHF; cdr3_nt: TGTGCCAGCTCACCCGGGAAGGGTCAGCCCCAGCATTTT
d_call: .; j_call: TRBJ1-6; v_call: TRBV3-1; clone_size: .; cdr3_aa: CASSQGARDSPLHF; cdr3_nt: TGTGCCAGCAGCCAAGGTGCCAGGGACTCACCCCTCCACTTT
d_call: TRBD2; j_call: TRBJ2-1; v_call: TRBV11-2; clone_size: .; cdr3_aa: CASSLRPGLAGIRPYNEQFF; cdr3_nt: TGTGCCAGCAGCTTGAGACCGGGACTAGCGGGGATACGCCCATACAATGAGCAGTTCTTC
d_call: .; j_call: TRBJ2-7; v_call: TRBV29-1; clone_size: many; cdr3_aa: CSAVDGAGREQYF; cdr3_nt: TGCAGCGCGGTCGACGGCGCAGGACGCGAGCAGTACTTC
d_call: .; j_call: TRBJ1-3; v_call: TRBV20-1; clone_size: few; cdr3_aa: CSARGVIAGNTIYF; cdr3_nt: TGCAGTGCTAGGGGCGTAATAGCTGGAAACACCATATATTTT
d_call: .; j_call: TRBJ2-1; v_call: TRBV4-2; clone_size: many; cdr3_aa: CASSQGYNSYNEQFF; cdr3_nt: TGTGCCAGCAGCCAAGGGTACAACTCCTACAATGAGCAGTTCTTC
d_call: TRBD1; j_call: TRBJ2-3; v_call: TRBV11-3; clone_size: many; cdr3_aa: CASSSRGHLTDTQYF; cdr3_nt: TGTGCCAGCAGCTCCAGGGGGCACCTCACAGATACGCAGTATTTT
d_call: TRBD1; j_call: TRBJ2-1; v_call: TRBV6-1; clone_size: .; cdr3_aa: CASSVQQGSYNEQFF; cdr3_nt: TGTGCCAGCAGTGTGCAACAGGGGTCCTACAATGAGCAGTTCTTC
d_call: .; j_call: TRBJ1-1; v_call: TRBV29-1; clone_size: few; cdr3_aa: CSVGGIGRLNTEAFF; cdr3_nt: TGCAGCGTTGGAGGAATTGGTCGGTTGAACACTGAAGCTTTCTTT
d_call: .; j_call: TRBJ2-3; v_call: TRBV7-6; clone_size: .; cdr3_aa: CASSLASTDTQYF; cdr3_nt: TGTGCCAGCAGCTTAGCTAGCACAGATACGCAGTATTTT
d_call: .; j_call: TRBJ2-7; v_call: TRBV11-2; clone_size: .; cdr3_aa: CASSLGGRTYEQYF; cdr3_nt: TGTGCCAGCAGTTTAGGGGGACGGACCTACGAGCAGTACTTC
d_call: .; j_call: TRBJ1-6; v_call: TRBV27; clone_size: few; cdr3_aa: CASKQGNNSPLHF; cdr3_nt: TGTGCCAGCAAACAGGGTAATAATTCACCCCTCCACTTT
d_call: .; j_call: TRBJ2-1; v_call: TRBV4-1; clone_size: .; cdr3_aa: CASSQPRRGIYNEQFF; cdr3_nt: TGCGCCAGCAGCCAGCCACGCCGGGGCATCTACAATGAGCAGTTCTTC
d_call: TRBD1; j_call: TRBJ2-1; v_call: TRBV20-1; clone_size: few; cdr3_aa: CSARHRDRAYNEQFF; cdr3_nt: TGCAGTGCTAGGCACCGGGACAGGGCCTACAATGAGCAGTTCTTC
d_call: TRBD1; j_call: TRBJ1-3; v_call: TRBV2; clone_size: .; cdr3_aa: CASRLTGGILRNTIYF; cdr3_nt: TGTGCCAGCAGACTAACAGGGGGGATTTTAAGAAACACCATATATTTT
d_call: .; j_call: TRBJ2-1; v_call: TRBV19; clone_size: few; cdr3_aa: CASSIDNRLVYGPASSYNEQFF; cdr3_nt: TGTGCCAGTAGTATAGATAACAGGTTGGTTTATGGACCTGCTAGCTCCTACAATGAGCAGTTCTTC
d_call: .; j_call: TRBJ1-2; v_call: TRBV6-4; clone_size: few; cdr3_aa: CASSDSTDNGYTF; cdr3_nt: TGTGCCAGCAGTGACTCCACGGATAATGGCTACACCTTC
d_call: .; j_call: TRBJ2-3; v_call: TRBV7-9; clone_size: many; cdr3_aa: CASDRTDTQYF; cdr3_nt: TGTGCCAGCGACCGCACAGATACGCAGTATTTT
d_call: .; j_call: TRBJ1-2; v_call: TRBV28; clone_size: .; cdr3_aa: CASSLGEYGYTF; cdr3_nt: TGTGCCAGCAGTTTAGGCGAATATGGCTACACCTTC
d_call: .; j_call: TRBJ1-1; v_call: TRBV4-1; clone_size: .; cdr3_aa: CASSQIRAEAFF; cdr3_nt: TGCGCCAGCAGCCAAATCAGGGCTGAAGCTTTCTTT
d_call: .; j_call: TRBJ1-1; v_call: TRBV18; clone_size: .; cdr3_aa: CASSPGQASNTEAFF; cdr3_nt: TGTGCCAGCTCACCAGGGCAGGCCTCGAACACTGAAGCTTTCTTT
d_call: .; j_call: TRBJ2-5; v_call: TRBV2; clone_size: few; cdr3_aa: CASSDYGTQETQYF; cdr3_nt: TGTGCCAGCAGTGATTACGGGACCCAAGAGACCCAGTACTTC
d_call: TRBD2; j_call: TRBJ2-1; v_call: TRBV11-3; clone_size: many; cdr3_aa: CASSVGGAGNNEQFF; cdr3_nt: TGTGCCAGCAGCGTCGGGGGGGCCGGGAATAATGAGCAGTTCTTC
d_call: TRBD2; j_call: TRBJ2-1; v_call: TRBV18; clone_size: few; cdr3_aa: CASSSTSGGAPNEQFF; cdr3_nt: TGTGCCAGCTCATCGACTAGCGGGGGTGCTCCTAATGAGCAGTTCTTC
d_call: .; j_call: TRBJ1-1; v_call: TRBV6-2/TRBV6-3; clone_size: many; cdr3_aa: CASRAGPATEAFF; cdr3_nt: TGTGCCAGCAGGGCGGGACCGGCGACTGAAGCTTTCTTT
d_call: .; j_call: TRBJ1-5; v_call: TRBV7-9; clone_size: many; cdr3_aa: CASSSGEQPQHF; cdr3_nt: TGTGCCAGCAGCTCAGGGGAACAGCCCCAGCATTTT